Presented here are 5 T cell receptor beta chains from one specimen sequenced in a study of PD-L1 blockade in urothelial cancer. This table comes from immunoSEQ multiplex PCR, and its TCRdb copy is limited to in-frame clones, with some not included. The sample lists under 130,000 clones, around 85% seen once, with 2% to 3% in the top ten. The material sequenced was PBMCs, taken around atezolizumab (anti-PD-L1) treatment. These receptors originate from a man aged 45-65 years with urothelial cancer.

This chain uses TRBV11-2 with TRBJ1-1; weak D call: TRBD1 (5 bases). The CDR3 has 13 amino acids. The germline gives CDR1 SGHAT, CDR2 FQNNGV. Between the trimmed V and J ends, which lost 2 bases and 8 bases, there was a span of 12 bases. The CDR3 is CASSLLVAGEAFF. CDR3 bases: TGTGCCAGCAGCTTATTGGTCGCAGGGGAAGCTTTCTTT.

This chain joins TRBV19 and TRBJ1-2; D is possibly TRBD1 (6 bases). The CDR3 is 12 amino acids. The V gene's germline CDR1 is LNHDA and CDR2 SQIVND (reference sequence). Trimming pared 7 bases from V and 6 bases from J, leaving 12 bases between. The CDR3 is CASNNRVDGYTF. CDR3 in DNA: TGTGCCAGTAACAACAGGGTGGATGGCTACACCTTC.

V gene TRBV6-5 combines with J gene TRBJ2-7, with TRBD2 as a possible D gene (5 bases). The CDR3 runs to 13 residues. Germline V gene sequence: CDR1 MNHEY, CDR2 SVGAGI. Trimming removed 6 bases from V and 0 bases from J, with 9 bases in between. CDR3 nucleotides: TGTGCCAGCAGCGAGCGGAGCTCCTACGAGCAGTACTTC. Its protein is CASSERSSYEQYF.

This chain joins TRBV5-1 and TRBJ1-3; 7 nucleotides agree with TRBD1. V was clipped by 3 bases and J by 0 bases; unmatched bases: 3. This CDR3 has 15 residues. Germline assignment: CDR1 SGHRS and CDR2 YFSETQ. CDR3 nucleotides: TGCGCCAGCAGCTGGGGACAGAGCTCTGGAAACACCATATATTTT. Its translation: CASSWGQSSGNTIYF.

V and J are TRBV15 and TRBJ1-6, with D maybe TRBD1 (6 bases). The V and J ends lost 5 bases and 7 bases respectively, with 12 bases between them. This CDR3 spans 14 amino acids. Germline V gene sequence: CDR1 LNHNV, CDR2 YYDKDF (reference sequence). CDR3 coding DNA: TGTGCCACCAGCTGGGGGCGGGGGAATTCACCCCTCCACTTT. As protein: CATSWGRGNSPLHF.